This TCR beta chain was captured in a study of identifying expanded T cells in peripheral blood. Using immunoSEQ multiplex PCR, the repertoire was profiled, and TCRdb retains in-frame clones only, with some absent. The sample has approximately 56,000 clones, roughly 82% seen once; the top ten hold approximately 15%. In the case of this clone: What it binds is not known.

General study findings and limits: Differentially abundant clones: about 1.1 between replicates, about 15 at around 2 weeks, less than 25 at four.

Germline V gives CDR1 GTSNPN, CDR2 SVGIG (reference sequence). V lost 3 bases to trimming and J lost 11 bases; unmatched junction nucleotides: 7. The CDR3 has 13 amino acids. V is TRBV30 and J is TRBJ1-5; 10 positions agree with TRBD1. This clonotype originated in a person aged 18 to 70 in good health. Sequencing used blood. The CDR3 here is CAWSGTGEFAQHF. The CDR3 nucleotides read TGTGCCTGGAGCGGGACAGGGGAGTTTGCCCAGCATTTT.